Each of the 26 T cell receptor beta chains below was sequenced from the same sample in a study of beta chain features in type 1 diabetes. General observations from the study: Type 1 diabetes patients had TCRB CDR3s that were shorter (moderately but significantly so) in all four CD4+ subsets.

Expressed TCRB transcripts were sequenced because the isolated RNA had all been reverse transcribed beforehand. Produced via immunoSEQ multiplex PCR; TCRdb's table is partial and in-frame only. The sample carries approximately 120,000 clones, roughly a sixth recorded once. Which antigens these TCRs recognize remains unknown. Sequencing was carried out using central memory CD4+ T cells from blood. All receptors come from a man aged 18 to 29 with type 1 diabetes.

The chain joins TRBV10-3 to TRBJ2-7; a weak D match, TRBD2 (6 bases). Germline V gene sequence: CDR1 ENHRY, CDR2 SYGVKD. V was trimmed by 7 bases and J by 6 bases, leaving 16 bases between them. The CDR3 extends over 13 amino acids. CDR3 DNA sequence: TGTGCCATCAAGGAGGGTAGGGGCGGCGAGCAGTACTTC. Protein: CAIKEGRGGEQYF.

This clone was seen only a few times. V usage is TRBV29-1 and J usage is TRBJ2-3; 9 nucleotides align to TRBD1. Germline V gene lookup returns CDR1 SQVTM and CDR2 ANQGSEA. Trimming took 3 bases from V and 6 from J; bases not matched to a gene: 10. The CDR3 contains 15 residues. The CDR3 DNA reads TGCAGCGTTGATAGGGGGACAGGGATTTCCGATACGCAGTATTTT. This codes for CSVDRGTGISDTQYF.

This clone showed up just a few times. The gene calls are TRBV30 and TRBJ2-1; 9 bases align to TRBD2. With 0 bases clipped from V and 7 bases from J, the junction kept 10 bases outside the gene matches. The CDR3 has 16 amino acids. In germline, CDR1 is GTSNPN, CDR2 SVGIG (reference sequence). For the CDR3, the DNA is TGTGCCTGGAGTGTTCTTAGCGGGAGAGGAGGGAATGAGCAGTTCTTC. Amino acid sequence: CAWSVLSGRGGNEQFF.

The DNA for the CDR3 is TGCGCCAGCAGCCAAGAGCCTCCGGGACAGGGGACCTCACCCCTCCACTTT. This codes for CASSQEPPGQGTSPLHF. The chain links TRBV4-3 to TRBJ1-6, with 10 bases aligning to TRBD1. The CDR3 is 17 residues long. The junction had 9 bases not matched to a gene; V was cut back by 0 bases and J by 10 bases. CDR1 and CDR2 (germline): LGHNA, YSLEER.

The rearrangement uses TRBV5-1 and TRBJ2-3; D gene ambiguous. V was clipped by 3 bases and J by 6 bases, with 8 bases between them. CDR1 is SGHRS, CDR2 YFSETQ, per germline. This CDR3 contains 12 residues. The CDR3, as DNA: TGCGCCAGCAGCTCACCGCCGGATACGCAGTATTTT. It encodes CASSSPPDTQYF.

The V and J genes are TRBV25-1 and TRBJ1-5, with unresolved D. Trimming left V 5 bases short and J 0 bases short, with 2 bases between. The CDR3 extends over 12 amino acids. Germline lookup yields CDR1 MGHDK and CDR2 SYGVNS. The DNA for the CDR3 is TGTGCCAGCAGTCGTAGCAATCAGCCCCAGCATTTT. Translating it yields CASSRSNQPQHF.

The chain combines TRBV18 with TRBJ1-6; 10 bases are shared with TRBD1. The CDR3 runs 15 residues. Trimming removed 1 base from V and 10 bases from J; junction bases left unmatched: 4. Germline lookup yields CDR1 KGHSH and CDR2 LQKENI. The CDR3 spells CASSPRTGGESPLHF. In nucleotides, the CDR3 is TGTGCCAGCTCACCACGGACAGGGGGAGAGTCACCCCTCCACTTT.

The chain couples TRBV10-3 to TRBJ1-2; D is ambiguous. Per the germline V gene, CDR1 is ENHRY and CDR2 is SYGVKD. Trimming pared 5 bases from V and 5 bases from J, leaving 9 bases between. The CDR3 is 12 residues long. The DNA for the CDR3 is TGTGCCATCAGTCGGACGGATTATGGCTACACCTTC. Amino acids: CAISRTDYGYTF.

This clone has a count of ten or more. This chain uses TRBV7-9 with TRBJ2-3, with 9 bases that match TRBD2. Per the germline V gene, CDR1 is SEHNR and CDR2 is FQNEAQ (reference sequence). This CDR3 has 15 residues. V lost 6 bases to trimming and J lost 1 base; unmatched junction nucleotides: 5. The CDR3 protein is CASRQLAGGTDTQYF. Written as DNA, the CDR3 is TGTGCCAGCAGGCAATTAGCGGGAGGCACAGATACGCAGTATTTT. Filled out from reference TRBV7-9 and TRBJ2-3, the complete variable domain reads DTGVSQNPRHKITKRGQNVTFRCDPISEHNRLYWYRQTLGQGPEFLTYFQNEAQLEKSRLLSDRFSAERPKGSFSTLEIQRTEQGDSAMYLCASRQLAGGTDTQYFGPGTRLTVL.

This chain uses TRBV21-1 with TRBJ1-2. TRBV21-1 is a listed pseudogene. The CDR3 spans 13 residues. CDR3 in amino acids: CASTPLNEGGYTF. CDR3 DNA sequence: TGTGCCAGCACTCCTCTTAATGAGGGAGGCTACACCTTC.

The V and J genes are TRBV29-1 and TRBJ2-7, with 11 bases aligning to TRBD2. V lost 7 bases, J lost 7 bases, and 15 bases stayed unmatched. Germline values: CDR1 SQVTM, CDR2 ANQGSEA. The CDR3 spans 15 residues. In DNA, the CDR3 is TGCAGCGGTGCCGGACTAGCGGGTACGGCGGGAGAGCAGTACTTC. Translating gives CSGAGLAGTAGEQYF.

This clone has only a few counts. The V gene is TRBV18, the J gene TRBJ1-4, with unresolved D. CDR1 and CDR2 from the germline V gene are KGHSH and LQKENI. This CDR3 spans 10 amino acids. Trimming took off 2 bases at V and 14 bases at J, with 6 bases between the two ends. Here the CDR3 reads CASSPSSLFF. The CDR3 bases are TGTGCCAGCTCACCATCCTCCCTGTTTTTT.

The chain carries TRBV2 and TRBJ2-2, with D maybe TRBD1 (6 bases). The V gene's germline CDR1 is SNHLY and CDR2 FYNNEI. The CDR3 covers 13 residues. Trimming left V 4 bases short and J 4 bases short, with 7 bases between. This CDR3 is CASSVQGTGELFF. The CDR3 region has the DNA TGTGCCAGCAGTGTACAGGGCACCGGGGAGCTGTTTTTT.

This clone was detected only a few times. The chain uses TRBV2 and TRBJ2-7; TRBD2 aligns across 8 bases. Germline assignment: CDR1 SNHLY and CDR2 FYNNEI. The CDR3 runs to 15 residues. Trimming cost V 6 bases and J 7 bases; bases outside gene matches: 14. CDR3: CASSFRLAPAEEQYF. DNA for the CDR3: TGTGCCAGCAGCTTTAGACTAGCGCCCGCGGAGGAGCAGTACTTC.

This clone showed up just a few times. This chain uses TRBV2 with TRBJ2-5; 9 bases are a match to TRBD2. This CDR3 comprises 16 residues. V lost 3 bases to trimming and J lost 3 bases; unmatched junction nucleotides: 8. The germline gives CDR1 SNHLY, CDR2 FYNNEI. CDR3 sequence: CASSEWASGKKETQYF. In DNA form, the CDR3 reads TGTGCCAGCAGTGAGTGGGCTAGCGGGAAGAAAGAGACCCAGTACTTC.

The sample holds a few counts of this clone. The V call is TRBV30, the J call TRBJ2-7, with D uncertain. Trimming stripped 1 base from V and 4 bases from J, with 5 bases between. In germline, CDR1 is GTSNPN, CDR2 SVGIG (reference sequence). The CDR3 loop spans 11 amino acids. In DNA, the CDR3 is TGTGCCTGGAGTGACAAGTACGAGCAGTACTTC. It is translated as CAWSDKYEQYF.

V usage is TRBV5-1 and J usage is TRBJ2-4; no clear D. V lost 5 bases to trimming and J lost 5 bases, with 14 bases between them. Germline V gives CDR1 SGHRS, CDR2 YFSETQ. The CDR3 covers 14 residues. CDR3 in DNA: TGCGCCAGCAGAAAGATTACCACAGAAAACATTCAGTACTTC. The encoded protein is CASRKITTENIQYF.

This clone was detected only once. This chain joins TRBV7-9 and TRBJ1-2; D is ambiguous. The CDR3 is made up of 12 amino acids. Trimming pared 1 base from V and 8 bases from J, leaving 8 bases between. CDR1 is SEHNR and CDR2 is FQNEAQ in the germline V gene (reference sequence). The CDR3 DNA is TGTGCCAGCAGCTTAGTTATTGAGGGCTACACCTTC. Translation gives CASSLVIEGYTF.

This chain connects TRBV2 to TRBJ1-5, with D unclear. The CDR3 is made up of 14 amino acids. V shed 3 bases and J shed 4 bases, with 10 bases lying between them. Germline V gives CDR1 SNHLY, CDR2 FYNNEI. CDR3 sequence (DNA): TGTGCCAGCAGTGAGGAAAGGCCTAATCAGCCCCAGCATTTT. The encoded protein is CASSEERPNQPQHF.

CDR3 bases: TGCGCCAGCAGCCAACAGCGGACAGCGAATGAAAAACTGTTTTTT. Protein sequence: CASSQQRTANEKLFF. The rearrangement uses TRBV4-3 and TRBJ1-4; possible D gene TRBD1, 6 bases. Germline lookup yields CDR1 LGHNA and CDR2 YSLEER. This CDR3 has 15 residues. V was shortened by 2 bases and J by 5 bases, with 12 bases between the two germline ends.

The table lists this clone with a few counts. This rearrangement joins TRBV6-5 to TRBJ2-3, with D perhaps matching TRBD1 (5 bases). The germline gives CDR1 MNHEY, CDR2 SVGAGI. V lost 5 bases, J lost 4 bases, and 7 bases lay in between. CDR3 length: 12 residues. CDR3 sequence reads: CASSTGADTQYF. CDR3 nucleotide sequence: TGTGCCAGCAGTACAGGTGCAGATACGCAGTATTTT.

V gene TRBV30 combines with J gene TRBJ1-1; 7 nucleotides match TRBD1. Germline loops: CDR1 GTSNPN, CDR2 SVGIG (reference sequence). The V segment lost 0 bases and the J segment 4 bases; nucleotides outside the gene matches: 8. This CDR3 is 15 amino acids long. CDR3 sequence reads: CAWSVPGTAITEAFF. The DNA for the CDR3 is TGTGCCTGGAGTGTCCCCGGGACAGCCATCACTGAAGCTTTCTTT.

The genes are TRBV29-1 and TRBJ1-1; no clear D gene. Germline V gene sequence: CDR1 SQVTM, CDR2 ANQGSEA. Trimming removed 5 bases at V and 6 bases at J, with 13 bases between. CDR3 length: 12 residues. CDR3 DNA: TGCAGCGTTCTGCCGGCACCCTCTGAAGCTTTCTTT. Translated, it gives CSVLPAPSEAFF.

The chain joins TRBV5-1 to TRBJ2-3; D gene ambiguous. Trimming pared 0 bases from V and 9 bases from J, leaving 5 bases between. The germline CDR1 and CDR2 sequences are SGHRS and YFSETQ. The CDR3 totals 11 residues. The CDR3 DNA sequence: TGCGCCAGCAGCTTGGACAGAACGCAGTATTTT. Its translation: CASSLDRTQYF.

The chain carries TRBV6-5 and TRBJ1-1; 9 bases line up with TRBD1. J was trimmed by 7 bases and V by 4 bases; bases with no gene match: 10. The germline CDR1 and CDR2 sequences are MNHEY and SVGAGI. The CDR3 totals 15 residues. CDR3 residues: CASSFWVGQGIEAFF. Here the CDR3 DNA reads TGTGCCAGCAGTTTCTGGGTGGGACAGGGAATTGAAGCTTTCTTT.

At least ten counts were recorded for this clone. The rearrangement uses TRBV29-1 and TRBJ2-5; D uncertain. This CDR3 spans 11 amino acids. Per germline, CDR1 SQVTM and CDR2 ANQGSEA. V gave up 6 bases and J gave up 1 base, with 6 bases separating them. CDR3 in amino acids: CSVWTQETQYF. The CDR3 coding sequence is TGCAGCGTATGGACCCAAGAGACCCAGTACTTC.